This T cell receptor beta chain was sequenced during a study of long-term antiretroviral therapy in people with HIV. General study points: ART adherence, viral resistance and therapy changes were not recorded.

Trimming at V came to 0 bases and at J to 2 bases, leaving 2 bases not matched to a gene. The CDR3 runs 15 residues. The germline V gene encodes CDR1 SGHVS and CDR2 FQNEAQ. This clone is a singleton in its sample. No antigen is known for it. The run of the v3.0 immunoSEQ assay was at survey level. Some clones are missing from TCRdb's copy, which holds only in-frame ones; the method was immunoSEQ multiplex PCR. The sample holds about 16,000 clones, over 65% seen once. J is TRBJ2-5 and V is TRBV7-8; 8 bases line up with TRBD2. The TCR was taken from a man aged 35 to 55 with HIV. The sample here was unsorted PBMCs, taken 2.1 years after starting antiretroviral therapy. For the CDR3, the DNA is TGTGCCAGCAGCTTAGCTAGCGGGGTACAAGAGACCCAGTACTTC. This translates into CASSLASGVQETQYF.